This entry describes one TCR beta chain. This receptor's antigen is unknown. Within one base of it there is no much larger clone, and no base qualities were kept. These data originate in a study of technical replicates of blood from a handful of donors (dated by TCRdb to between 2016 and 2019). As encoded in the germline V gene, CDR1 is SGHTA while CDR2 is FQGNSA. V sheds 5 bases and J sheds 11 bases, leaving 9 bases between their ends. There are 11 amino acids in the CDR3, from cysteine to phenylalanine inclusive. Here the CDR3 DNA is all that survives: 33 bases in frame from base 1. Library preparation was by the immunoSEQ multiplex PCR assay. In TCRdb, the immuneACCESS table is reduced to in-frame sequences with V and J assigned. These tables do not hold every clone; where another copy was compared, an unresolved V gene accounts for under half, and the others remain unexplained. Recorded for this sample are roughly 100,000 clones; nearly 97% of them occurred a single time. Together, the top ten hold roughly 0.22% of the sample.

The V gene is TRBV7-2 and the J gene is TRBJ2-2; too little of a D gene remains to name it. The sample taken for sequencing was T cells isolated from PBMCs. The source of this sequence is a human donor in good health. The DNA reads TGTGCCAGCAGCCCTAGTAAAGAGCTGTTTTTT. This encodes CASSPSKELFF.